Below, 8 T cell receptor beta chains from the same sample are listed, as sequenced in a study of T cells after yellow fever vaccination (dated by TCRdb to about 2019). The sample's treatment or condition, from its label and the paper: live attenuated yellow fever vaccine strain. The method was 5' RACE. These reads were obtained on an Illumina HiSeq 2500. TCRdb itself trimmed the public reads at Q25 with fastp, ran MiXCR and retained productive beta chains. CDR3 protein duplicates are merged, each entry listing the most common genes and DNA. Counted in this sample were about 580,000 distinct CDR3 sequences; 17% of them appeared once. Clones ranked in the top ten supply roughly 17% of the sample. The source was PBMCs, collected 5 days after the first yellow fever vaccination. These receptors all come from a man younger than 35 who received the YFV17D yellow fever vaccine.

This clonotype was observed a few times. V and J are TRBV29-1 and TRBJ1-2, with 10 bases identical to TRBD1. This CDR3 has 13 residues. The V segment lost 6 bases and the J segment 7 bases; nucleotides outside the gene matches: 8. Germline V gives CDR1 SQVTM, CDR2 ANQGSEA. The chain's CDR3 is CSVKTGGRSGYTF. The CDR3 DNA reads TGCAGCGTAAAGACAGGGGGCAGAAGTGGCTACACCTTC.

The chain carries TRBV2 and TRBJ1-6; 9 nucleotides agree with TRBD1. J lost 7 bases, V lost 0 bases, and 1 base had no gene match. CDR1 and CDR2 (germline): SNHLY, FYNNEI. The CDR3 sequence is 15 residues long. Here the CDR3 reads CASSEAGQGNSPLHF. CDR3 DNA sequence: TGTGCCAGCAGTGAAGCGGGACAGGGAAATTCACCCCTCCACTTT.

The sample holds a few counts of this clonotype. The chain carries TRBV5-1 and TRBJ2-2; TRBD1 agrees at 9 bases. With 0 bases clipped from V and 7 bases from J, the junction kept 4 bases outside the gene matches. There are 15 residues in the CDR3. Germline V lookup: CDR1 SGHRS, CDR2 YFSETQ. This chain's CDR3 is CASSLGTGEYGELFF. In DNA form, the CDR3 reads TGCGCCAGCAGCTTGGGGACAGGGGAGTACGGGGAGCTGTTTTTT.

This clonotype was found a few times. The rearrangement uses TRBV20-1 and TRBJ1-4; weak D call: TRBD1 (5 bases). The CDR3 extends over 14 amino acids. Germline loops: CDR1 DFQATT, CDR2 SNEGSKA (reference sequence). Deletions cut 0 bases from V and 7 bases from J, with 12 bases between. CDR3 sequence: CSARDSRVAEKLFF. The CDR3 nucleotides are TGCAGTGCTAGAGATAGCAGGGTGGCTGAAAAACTGTTTTTT.

This clonotype was counted only a few times. The chain couples TRBV4-2 to TRBJ1-5; no reliable D call. Germline loops: CDR1 LGHNA, CDR2 YNFKEQ. The CDR3 is 16 residues long. V was clipped by 0 bases and J by 4 bases, with 13 bases between them. The CDR3 bases are TGTGCCAGCAGCCAAGAAATAGGAGCGATAAATCAGCCCCAGCATTTT. Residues: CASSQEIGAINQPQHF.

This clonotype was recorded a few times. The genes are TRBV12-3 or TRBV12-4 and TRBJ2-2; D is unresolved. The CDR3 consists of 14 residues. Trimming removed 5 bases at V and 4 bases at J, with 11 bases between. CDR3 DNA: TGTGCCAGCAGTCTCACCTGGGCCACCGGGGAGCTGTTTTTT. It codes for CASSLTWATGELFF.

This rearrangement joins TRBV10-3 to TRBJ2-3, with unresolved D. The CDR3 extends over 16 amino acids. The V end lost 8 bases, the J end lost 0 bases, and 18 bases lay between the germline ends. CDR1 ENHRY and CDR2 SYGVKD come from the germline V gene. The CDR3 DNA reads as TGTGCCATCTGGCATTCCCCCTCCTCTAGCACAGATACGCAGTATTTT. Translating it yields CAIWHSPSSSTDTQYF.

This clonotype appeared many times. The chain joins TRBV28 to TRBJ1-6, with D possibly matching TRBD1 (5 bases). The CDR3 runs 14 residues. Looked up from germline, CDR1 is MDHEN and CDR2 is SYDVKM. Trimming removed 6 bases from V and 7 bases from J, with 13 bases in between. In DNA, the CDR3 is TGTGCCAGCAGAGCCCATGAGGGGAATTCACCCCTCCACTTT. It codes for CASRAHEGNSPLHF.